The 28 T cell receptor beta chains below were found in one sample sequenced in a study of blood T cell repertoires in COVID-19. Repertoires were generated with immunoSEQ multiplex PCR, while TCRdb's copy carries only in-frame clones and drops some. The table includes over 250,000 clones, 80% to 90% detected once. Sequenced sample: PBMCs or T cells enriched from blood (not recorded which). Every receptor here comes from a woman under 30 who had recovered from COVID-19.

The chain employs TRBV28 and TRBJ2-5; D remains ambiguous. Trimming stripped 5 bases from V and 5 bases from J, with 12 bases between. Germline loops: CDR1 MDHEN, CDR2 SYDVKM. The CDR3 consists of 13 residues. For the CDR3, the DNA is TGTGCCAGCAGTCCCCCCAGGTGGGAGACCCAGTACTTC. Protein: CASSPPRWETQYF.

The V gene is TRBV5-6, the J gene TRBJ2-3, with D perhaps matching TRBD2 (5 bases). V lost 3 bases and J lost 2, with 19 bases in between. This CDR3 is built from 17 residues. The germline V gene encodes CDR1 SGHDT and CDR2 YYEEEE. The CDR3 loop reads CASSWETRGLNTDTQYF. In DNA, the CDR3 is TGTGCCAGCAGCTGGGAGACACGTGGATTAAACACAGATACGCAGTATTTT.

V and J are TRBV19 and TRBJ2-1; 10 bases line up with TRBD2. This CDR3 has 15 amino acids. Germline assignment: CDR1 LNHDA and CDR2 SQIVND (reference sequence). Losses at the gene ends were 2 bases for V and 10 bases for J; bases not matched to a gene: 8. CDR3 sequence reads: CASSIWPAGGREQFF. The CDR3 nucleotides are TGTGCCAGTAGTATATGGCCAGCGGGGGGGCGAGAGCAGTTCTTC.

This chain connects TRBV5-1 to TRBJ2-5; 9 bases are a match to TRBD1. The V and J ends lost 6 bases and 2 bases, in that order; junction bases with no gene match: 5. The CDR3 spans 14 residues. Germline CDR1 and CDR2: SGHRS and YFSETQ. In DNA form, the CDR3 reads TGCGCCAGCATCCCCGGGACAGGGCAAGAGACCCAGTACTTC. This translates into CASIPGTGQETQYF.

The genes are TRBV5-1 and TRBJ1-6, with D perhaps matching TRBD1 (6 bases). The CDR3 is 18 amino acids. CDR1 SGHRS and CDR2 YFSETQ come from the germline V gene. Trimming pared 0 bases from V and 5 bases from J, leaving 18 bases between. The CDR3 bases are TGCGCCAGCAGCTTGGCCCCATGGGGGGGGGCCAATAATTCACCCCTCCACTTT. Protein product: CASSLAPWGGANNSPLHF.

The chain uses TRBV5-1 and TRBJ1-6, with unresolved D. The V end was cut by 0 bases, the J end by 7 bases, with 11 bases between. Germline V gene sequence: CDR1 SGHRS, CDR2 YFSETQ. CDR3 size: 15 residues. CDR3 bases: TGCGCCAGCAGCTTGGATTCTGGAGGGAATTCACCCCTCCACTTT. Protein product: CASSLDSGGNSPLHF.

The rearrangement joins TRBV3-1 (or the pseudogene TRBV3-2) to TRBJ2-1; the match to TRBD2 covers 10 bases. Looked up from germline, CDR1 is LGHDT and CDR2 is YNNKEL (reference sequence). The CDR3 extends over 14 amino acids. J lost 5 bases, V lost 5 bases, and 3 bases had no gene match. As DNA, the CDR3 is TGTGCCAGCAGCACTAGCGGGGTAAACAATGAGCAGTTCTTC. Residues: CASSTSGVNNEQFF.

The CDR3 region is CASSPGSSYNSPLHF. The CDR3 region has the DNA TGTGCCAGCTCACCGGGGAGCTCCTATAATTCACCCCTCCACTTT. The rearrangement uses TRBV18 and TRBJ1-6; D remains ambiguous. Trimming cost V 3 bases and J 0 bases, with 6 bases left between them. In germline, CDR1 is KGHSH, CDR2 LQKENI. CDR3 length: 15 residues. The full variable domain, its missing parts supplied by reference TRBV18 and TRBJ1-6, is NAGVMQNPRHLVRRRGQEARLRCSPMKGHSHVYWYRQLPEEGLKFMVYLQKENIIDESGMPKERFSAEFPKEGPSILRIQQVVRGDSAAYFCASSPGSSYNSPLHFGNGTRLTVT.

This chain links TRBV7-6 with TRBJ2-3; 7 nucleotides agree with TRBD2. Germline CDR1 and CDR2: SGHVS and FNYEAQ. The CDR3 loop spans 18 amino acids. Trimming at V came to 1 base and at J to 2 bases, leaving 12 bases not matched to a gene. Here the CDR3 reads CASSLGGMRGGDTDTQYF. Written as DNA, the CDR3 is TGTGCCAGCAGCTTAGGTGGGATGAGGGGAGGGGACACAGATACGCAGTATTTT.

CDR3 sequence: CASSLALESEQFF. The CDR3 coding sequence is TGTGCCAGCAGCTTAGCGTTAGAGAGTGAGCAGTTCTTC. The J gene is TRBJ2-1, the V gene TRBV7-9; D unclear. The CDR3 runs 13 residues. The germline V gene has CDR1 SEHNR and CDR2 FQNEAQ (reference sequence). V lost 0 bases and J lost 9, with 9 bases in between. The whole variable domain, remainder taken from reference TRBV7-9 and TRBJ2-1, is DTGVSQNPRHKITKRGQNVTFRCDPISEHNRLYWYRQTLGQGPEFLTYFQNEAQLEKSRLLSDRFSAERPKGSFSTLEIQRTEQGDSAMYLCASSLALESEQFFGPGTRLTVL.

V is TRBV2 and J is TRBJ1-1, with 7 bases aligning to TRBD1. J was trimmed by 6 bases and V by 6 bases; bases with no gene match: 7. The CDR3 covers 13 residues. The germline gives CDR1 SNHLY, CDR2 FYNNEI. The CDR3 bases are TGTGCCAGCAGAGCCCAGGGGGGTGCTGAAGCTTTCTTT. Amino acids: CASRAQGGAEAFF.

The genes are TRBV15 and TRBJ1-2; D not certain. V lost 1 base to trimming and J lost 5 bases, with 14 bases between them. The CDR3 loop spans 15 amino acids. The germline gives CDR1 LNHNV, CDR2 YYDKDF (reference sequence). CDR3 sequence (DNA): TGTGCCACCAGCAGAGGGGGAGGAGAGCAGTATGGCTACACCTTC. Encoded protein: CATSRGGGEQYGYTF.

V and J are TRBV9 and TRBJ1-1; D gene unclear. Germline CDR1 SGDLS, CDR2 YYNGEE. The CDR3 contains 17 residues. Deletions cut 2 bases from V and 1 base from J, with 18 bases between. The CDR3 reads CASSVGSLTESNTEAFF. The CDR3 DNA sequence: TGTGCCAGCAGCGTCGGCAGCCTGACTGAGTCGAACACTGAAGCTTTCTTT.

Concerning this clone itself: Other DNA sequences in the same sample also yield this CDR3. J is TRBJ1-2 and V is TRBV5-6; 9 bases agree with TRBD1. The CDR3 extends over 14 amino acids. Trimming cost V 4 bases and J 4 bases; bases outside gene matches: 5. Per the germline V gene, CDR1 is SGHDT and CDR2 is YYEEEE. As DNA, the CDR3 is TGTGCCAGCAGCCTGGGACAGGGCAGCTATGGCTACACCTTC. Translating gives CASSLGQGSYGYTF.

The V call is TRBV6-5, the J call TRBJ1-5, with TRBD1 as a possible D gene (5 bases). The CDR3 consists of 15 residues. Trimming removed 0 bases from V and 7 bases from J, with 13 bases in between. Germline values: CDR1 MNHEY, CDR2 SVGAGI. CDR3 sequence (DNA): TGTGCCAGCAGTTACTCTCTGCAGGGTGGACAGCCCCAGCATTTT. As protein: CASSYSLQGGQPQHF.

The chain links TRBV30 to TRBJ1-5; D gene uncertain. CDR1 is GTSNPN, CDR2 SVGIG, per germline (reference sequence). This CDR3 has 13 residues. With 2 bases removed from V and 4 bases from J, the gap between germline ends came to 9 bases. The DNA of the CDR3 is TGTGCCTGGAGTAGGCGGAATAATCAGCCCCAGCATTTT. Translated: CAWSRRNNQPQHF.

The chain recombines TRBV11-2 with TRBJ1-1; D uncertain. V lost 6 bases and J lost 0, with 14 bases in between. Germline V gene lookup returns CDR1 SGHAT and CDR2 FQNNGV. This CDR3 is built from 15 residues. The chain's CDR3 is CASSPPGGLNTEAFF. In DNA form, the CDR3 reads TGTGCCAGCAGTCCTCCGGGAGGATTGAACACTGAAGCTTTCTTT.

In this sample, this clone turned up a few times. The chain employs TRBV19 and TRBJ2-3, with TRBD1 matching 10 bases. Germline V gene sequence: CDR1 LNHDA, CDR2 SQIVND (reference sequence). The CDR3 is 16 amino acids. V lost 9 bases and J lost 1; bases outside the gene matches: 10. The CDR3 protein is CASTSPTGGRTDTQYF. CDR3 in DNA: TGTGCCAGCACCTCCCCGACAGGGGGCCGCACAGATACGCAGTATTTT.

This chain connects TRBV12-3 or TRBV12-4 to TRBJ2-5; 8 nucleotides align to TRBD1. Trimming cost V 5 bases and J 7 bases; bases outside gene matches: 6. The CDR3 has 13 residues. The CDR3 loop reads CASSIQGAWTQYF. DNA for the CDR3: TGTGCCAGCAGTATCCAGGGGGCGTGGACCCAGTACTTC.

CDR3 DNA sequence: TGTGCCAGCAGGCCGACAGGGGCTTCGGGCTACACCTTC. Its protein is CASRPTGASGYTF. The V and J genes are TRBV12-3 or TRBV12-4 and TRBJ1-2, with 8 bases lining up with TRBD1. After removal of 6 bases from V and 8 bases from J, the junction contained 8 bases not matched to a gene. The CDR3 consists of 13 residues.

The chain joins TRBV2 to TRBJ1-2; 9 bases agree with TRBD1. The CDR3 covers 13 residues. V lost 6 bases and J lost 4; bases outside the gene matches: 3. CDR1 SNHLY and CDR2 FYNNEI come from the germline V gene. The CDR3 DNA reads TGTGCCAGCAGGGGGACAGGGAGCTATGGCTACACCTTC. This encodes CASRGTGSYGYTF.

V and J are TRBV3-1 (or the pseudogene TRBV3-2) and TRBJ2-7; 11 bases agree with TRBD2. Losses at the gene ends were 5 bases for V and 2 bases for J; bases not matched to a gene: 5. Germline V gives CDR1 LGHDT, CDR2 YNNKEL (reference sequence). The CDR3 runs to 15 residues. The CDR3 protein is CASSYRLAGPYEQYF. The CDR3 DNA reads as TGTGCCAGCAGCTACCGACTAGCGGGACCCTACGAGCAGTACTTC.

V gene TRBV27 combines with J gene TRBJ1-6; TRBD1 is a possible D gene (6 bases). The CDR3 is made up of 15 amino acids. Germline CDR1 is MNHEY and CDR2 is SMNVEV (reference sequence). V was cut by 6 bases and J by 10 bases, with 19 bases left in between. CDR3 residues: CASSLFQTGGSPLHF. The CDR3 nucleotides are TGTGCCAGCAGCCTATTTCAGACAGGAGGATCACCCCTCCACTTT.

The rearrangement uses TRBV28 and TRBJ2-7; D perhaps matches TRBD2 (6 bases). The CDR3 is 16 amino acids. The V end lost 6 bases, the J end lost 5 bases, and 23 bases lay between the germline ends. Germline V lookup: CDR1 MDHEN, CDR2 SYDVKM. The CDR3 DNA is TGTGCCAGCAGGCCCGCCGGTCGTTTGGGCGGGGACGAGCAGTACTTC. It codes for CASRPAGRLGGDEQYF.

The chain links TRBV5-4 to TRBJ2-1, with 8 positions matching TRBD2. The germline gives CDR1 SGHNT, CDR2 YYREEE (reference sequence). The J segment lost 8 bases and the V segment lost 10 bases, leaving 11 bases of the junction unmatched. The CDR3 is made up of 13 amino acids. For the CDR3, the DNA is TGTGCCTGTACCAACCGGGGGGGCCATGAGCAGTTCTTC. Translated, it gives CACTNRGGHEQFF.

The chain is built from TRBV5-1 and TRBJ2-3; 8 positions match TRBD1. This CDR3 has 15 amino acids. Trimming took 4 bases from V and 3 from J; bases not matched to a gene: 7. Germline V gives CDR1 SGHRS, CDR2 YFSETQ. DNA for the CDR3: TGCGCCAGCAGCCAGGGGGCCCAGCCGACAGATACGCAGTATTTT. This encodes CASSQGAQPTDTQYF.

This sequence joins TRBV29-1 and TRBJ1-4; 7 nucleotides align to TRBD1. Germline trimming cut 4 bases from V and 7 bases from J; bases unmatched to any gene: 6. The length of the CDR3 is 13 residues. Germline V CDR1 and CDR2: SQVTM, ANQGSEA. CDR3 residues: CSVAGDSREKLFF. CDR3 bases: TGCAGCGTTGCCGGGGACAGCCGTGAAAAACTGTTTTTT. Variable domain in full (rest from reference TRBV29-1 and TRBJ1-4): SAVISQKPSRDICQRGTSLTIQCQVDSQVTMMFWYRQQPGQSLTLIATANQGSEATYESGFVIDKFPISRPNLTFSTLTVSNMSPEDSSIYLCSVAGDSREKLFFGSGTQLSVL.

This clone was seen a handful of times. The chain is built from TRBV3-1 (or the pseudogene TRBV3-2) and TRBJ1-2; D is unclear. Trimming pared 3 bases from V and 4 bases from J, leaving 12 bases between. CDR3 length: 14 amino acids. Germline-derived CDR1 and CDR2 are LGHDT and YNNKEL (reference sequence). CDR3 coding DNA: TGTGCCAGCAGCCAGGGAGGTATGGGCTATGGCTACACCTTC. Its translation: CASSQGGMGYGYTF.